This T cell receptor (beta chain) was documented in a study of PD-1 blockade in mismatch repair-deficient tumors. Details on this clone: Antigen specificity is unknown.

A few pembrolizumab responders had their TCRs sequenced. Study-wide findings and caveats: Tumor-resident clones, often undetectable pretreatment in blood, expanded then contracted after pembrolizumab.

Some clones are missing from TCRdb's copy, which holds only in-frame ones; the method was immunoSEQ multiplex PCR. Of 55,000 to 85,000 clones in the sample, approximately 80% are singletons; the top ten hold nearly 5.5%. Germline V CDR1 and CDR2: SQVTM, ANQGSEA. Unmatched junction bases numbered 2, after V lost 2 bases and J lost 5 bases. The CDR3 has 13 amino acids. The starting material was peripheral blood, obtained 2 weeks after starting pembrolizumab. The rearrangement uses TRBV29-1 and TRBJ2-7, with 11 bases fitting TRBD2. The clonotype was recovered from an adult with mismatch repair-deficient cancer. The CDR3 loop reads CSVELGLADEQYF. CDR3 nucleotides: TGCAGCGTTGAACTGGGACTAGCGGACGAGCAGTACTTC.